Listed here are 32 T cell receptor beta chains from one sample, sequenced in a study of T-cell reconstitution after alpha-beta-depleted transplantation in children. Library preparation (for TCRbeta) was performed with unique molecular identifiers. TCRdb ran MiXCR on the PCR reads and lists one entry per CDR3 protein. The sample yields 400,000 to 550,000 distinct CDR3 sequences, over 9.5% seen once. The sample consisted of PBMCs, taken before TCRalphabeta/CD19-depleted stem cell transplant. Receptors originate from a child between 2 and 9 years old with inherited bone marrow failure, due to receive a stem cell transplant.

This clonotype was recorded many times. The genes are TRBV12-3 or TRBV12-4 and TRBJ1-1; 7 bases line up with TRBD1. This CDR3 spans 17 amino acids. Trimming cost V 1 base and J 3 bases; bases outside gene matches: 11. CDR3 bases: TGTGCCAGCAGTTTAGACCGGGACAGAAGAGGTTACACTGAAGCTTTCTTT. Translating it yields CASSLDRDRRGYTEAFF.

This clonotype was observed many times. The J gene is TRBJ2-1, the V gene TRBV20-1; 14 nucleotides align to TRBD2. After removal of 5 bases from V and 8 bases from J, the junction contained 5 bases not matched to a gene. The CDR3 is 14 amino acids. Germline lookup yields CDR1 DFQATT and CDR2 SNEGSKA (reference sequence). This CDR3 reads CSAPRLAGGDEQFF. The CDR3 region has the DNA TGCAGTGCTCCCCGACTAGCGGGAGGGGATGAGCAGTTCTTC.

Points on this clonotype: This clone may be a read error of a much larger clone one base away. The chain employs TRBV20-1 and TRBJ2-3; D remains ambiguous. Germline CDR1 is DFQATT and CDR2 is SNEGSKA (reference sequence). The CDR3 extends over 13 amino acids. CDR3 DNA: TGCAGAGCTACCCGACCTCAAACAGATACGCAGTATTTT. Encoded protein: CRATRPQTDTQYF.

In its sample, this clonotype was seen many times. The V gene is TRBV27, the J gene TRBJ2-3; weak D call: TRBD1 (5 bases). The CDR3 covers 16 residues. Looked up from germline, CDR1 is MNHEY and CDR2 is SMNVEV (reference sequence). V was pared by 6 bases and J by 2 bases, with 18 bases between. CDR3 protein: CASRKVPDTPTDTQYF. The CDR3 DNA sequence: TGTGCCAGCAGAAAGGTCCCGGACACACCCACAGATACGCAGTATTTT.

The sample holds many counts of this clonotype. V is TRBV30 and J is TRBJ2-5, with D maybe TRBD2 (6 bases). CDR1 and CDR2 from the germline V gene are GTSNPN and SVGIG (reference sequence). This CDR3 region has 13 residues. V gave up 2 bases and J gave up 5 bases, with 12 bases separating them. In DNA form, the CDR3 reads TGTGCCTGGAGTTATAGCGGTGGGGAGACCCAGTACTTC. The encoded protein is CAWSYSGGETQYF.

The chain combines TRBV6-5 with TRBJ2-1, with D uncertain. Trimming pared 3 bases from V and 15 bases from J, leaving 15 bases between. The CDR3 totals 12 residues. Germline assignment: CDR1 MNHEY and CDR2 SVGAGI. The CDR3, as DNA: TGTGCCAGCAGTTATGGGGAAGGGCGGAGGTTCTTC. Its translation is CASSYGEGRRFF.

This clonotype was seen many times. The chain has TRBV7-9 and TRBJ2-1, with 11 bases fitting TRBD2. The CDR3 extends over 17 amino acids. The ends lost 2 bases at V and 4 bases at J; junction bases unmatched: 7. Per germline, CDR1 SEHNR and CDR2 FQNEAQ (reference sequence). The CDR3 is CASSLPRTSGRYNEQFF. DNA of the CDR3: TGTGCCAGCAGCTTACCCCGGACTAGCGGGCGTTACAATGAGCAGTTCTTC.

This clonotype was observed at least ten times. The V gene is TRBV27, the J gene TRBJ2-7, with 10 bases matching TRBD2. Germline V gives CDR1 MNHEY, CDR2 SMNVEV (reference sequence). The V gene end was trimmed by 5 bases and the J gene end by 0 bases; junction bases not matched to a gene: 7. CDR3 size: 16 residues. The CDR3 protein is CASSQRLAGISYEQYF. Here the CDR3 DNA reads TGTGCCAGCAGTCAACGACTAGCGGGCATCTCCTACGAGCAGTACTTC.

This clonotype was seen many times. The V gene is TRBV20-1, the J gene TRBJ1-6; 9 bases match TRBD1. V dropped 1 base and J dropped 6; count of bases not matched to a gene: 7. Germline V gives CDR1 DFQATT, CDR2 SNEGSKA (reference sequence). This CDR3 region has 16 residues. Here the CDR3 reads CSARGVWDRANSPLHF. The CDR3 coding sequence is TGCAGTGCTAGAGGGGTGTGGGACAGGGCTAATTCACCCCTCCACTTT.

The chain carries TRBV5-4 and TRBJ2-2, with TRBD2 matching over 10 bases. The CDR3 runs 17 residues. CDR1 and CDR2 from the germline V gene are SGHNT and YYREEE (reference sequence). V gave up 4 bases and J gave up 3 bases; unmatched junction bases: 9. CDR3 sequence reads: CASSTRTGTSDTGELFF. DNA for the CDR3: TGTGCCAGCAGCACGCGGACCGGGACTAGCGACACCGGGGAGCTGTTTTTT.

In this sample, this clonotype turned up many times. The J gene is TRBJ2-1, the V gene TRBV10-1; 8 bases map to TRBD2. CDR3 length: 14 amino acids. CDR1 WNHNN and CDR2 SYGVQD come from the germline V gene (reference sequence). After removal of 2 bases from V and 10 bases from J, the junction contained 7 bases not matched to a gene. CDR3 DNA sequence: TGCGCCAGCAGTGAGGGGCGGGAGGTTGGGGAGCAGTTCTTC. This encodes CASSEGREVGEQFF.

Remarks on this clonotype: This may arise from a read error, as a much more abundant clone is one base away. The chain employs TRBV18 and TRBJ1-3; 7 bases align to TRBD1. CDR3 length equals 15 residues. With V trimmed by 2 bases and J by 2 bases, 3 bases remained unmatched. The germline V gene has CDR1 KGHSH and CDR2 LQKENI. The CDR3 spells CASSPGTVPGNTIYF. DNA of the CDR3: TGTGCCAGCTCACCAGGGACAGTGCCTGGAAACACCATATATTTT.

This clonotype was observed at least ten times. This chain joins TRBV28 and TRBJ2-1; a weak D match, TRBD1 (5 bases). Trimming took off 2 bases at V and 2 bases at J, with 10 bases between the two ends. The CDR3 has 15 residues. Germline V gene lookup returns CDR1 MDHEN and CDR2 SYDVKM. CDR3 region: CASSLQGLTYNEQFF. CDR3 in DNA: TGTGCCAGCAGTTTACAGGGATTGACCTACAATGAGCAGTTCTTC.

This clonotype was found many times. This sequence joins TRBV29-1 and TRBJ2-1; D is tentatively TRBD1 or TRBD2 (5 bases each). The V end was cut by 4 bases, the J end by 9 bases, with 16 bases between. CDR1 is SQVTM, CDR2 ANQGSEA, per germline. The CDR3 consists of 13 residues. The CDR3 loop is CSVVRDAFGEQFF. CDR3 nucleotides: TGCAGCGTTGTTCGGGACGCCTTCGGTGAGCAGTTCTTC.

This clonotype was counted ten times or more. DNA for the CDR3: TGTGCCAGCAGTTACAATATTCGGCGGCCCACAGATACGCAGTATTTT. It specifies CASSYNIRRPTDTQYF. J is TRBJ2-3 and V is TRBV6-5, with D hard to call. The CDR3 length is 16 residues. Germline V gives CDR1 MNHEY, CDR2 SVGAGI. V shed 2 bases and J shed 2 bases, with 14 bases lying between them.

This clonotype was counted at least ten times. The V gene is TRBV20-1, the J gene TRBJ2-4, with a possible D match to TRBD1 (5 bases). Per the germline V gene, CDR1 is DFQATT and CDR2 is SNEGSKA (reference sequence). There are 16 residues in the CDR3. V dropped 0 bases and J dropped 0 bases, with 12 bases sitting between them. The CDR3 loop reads CSARDLGVLAKNIQYF. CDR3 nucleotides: TGCAGTGCTAGAGATCTAGGGGTCCTAGCCAAAAACATTCAGTACTTC.

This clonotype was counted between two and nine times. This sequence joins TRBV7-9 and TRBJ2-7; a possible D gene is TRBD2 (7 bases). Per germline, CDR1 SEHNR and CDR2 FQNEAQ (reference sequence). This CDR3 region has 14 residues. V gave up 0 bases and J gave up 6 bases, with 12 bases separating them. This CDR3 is CASSLARGPCEQYF. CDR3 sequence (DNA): TGTGCCAGCAGCTTAGCGCGGGGGCCCTGCGAGCAGTACTTC.

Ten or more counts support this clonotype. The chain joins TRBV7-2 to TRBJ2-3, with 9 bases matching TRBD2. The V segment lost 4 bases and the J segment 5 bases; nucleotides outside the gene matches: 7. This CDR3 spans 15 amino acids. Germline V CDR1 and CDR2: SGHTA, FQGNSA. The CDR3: CASSSLAGSGDTQYF. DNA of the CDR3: TGTGCCAGCAGCTCCCTAGCGGGGTCGGGAGATACGCAGTATTTT.

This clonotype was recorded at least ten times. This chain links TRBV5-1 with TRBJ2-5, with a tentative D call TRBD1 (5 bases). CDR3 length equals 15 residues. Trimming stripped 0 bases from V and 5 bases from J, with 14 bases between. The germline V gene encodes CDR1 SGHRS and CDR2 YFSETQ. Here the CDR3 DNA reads TGCGCCAGCAGCTTGGAGGGCTCAGGGATCGAGACCCAGTACTTC. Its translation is CASSLEGSGIETQYF.

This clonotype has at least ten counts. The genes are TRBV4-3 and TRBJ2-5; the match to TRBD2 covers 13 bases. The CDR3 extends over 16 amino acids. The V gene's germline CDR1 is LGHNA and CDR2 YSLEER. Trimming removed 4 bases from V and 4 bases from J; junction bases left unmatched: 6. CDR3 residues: CASSPRLAGGGETQYF. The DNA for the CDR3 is TGCGCCAGCAGCCCTCGACTAGCGGGAGGAGGAGAGACCCAGTACTTC.

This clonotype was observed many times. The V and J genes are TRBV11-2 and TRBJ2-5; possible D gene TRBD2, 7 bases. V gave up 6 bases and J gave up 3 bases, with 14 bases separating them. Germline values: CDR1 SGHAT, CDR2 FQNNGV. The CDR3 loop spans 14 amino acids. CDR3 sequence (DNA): TGTGCCAGCAGGAAAAGCGGGGACAAAGAGACCCAGTACTTC. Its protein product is CASRKSGDKETQYF. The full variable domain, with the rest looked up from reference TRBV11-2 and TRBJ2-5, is EAGVAQSPRYKIIEKRQSVAFWCNPISGHATLYWYQQILGQGPKLLIQFQNNGVVDDSQLPKDRFSAERLKGVDSTLKIQPAKLEDSAVYLCASRKSGDKETQYFGPGTRLLVL.

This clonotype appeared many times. Here the CDR3 reads CASSLPSREQYF. DNA of the CDR3: TGTGCCAGCAGTCTACCGAGCCGGGAGCAGTACTTC. V is TRBV12-3 or TRBV12-4 and J is TRBJ2-7; D gene unclear. Trimming removed 5 bases at V and 7 bases at J, with 12 bases between. The CDR3 is made up of 12 amino acids.

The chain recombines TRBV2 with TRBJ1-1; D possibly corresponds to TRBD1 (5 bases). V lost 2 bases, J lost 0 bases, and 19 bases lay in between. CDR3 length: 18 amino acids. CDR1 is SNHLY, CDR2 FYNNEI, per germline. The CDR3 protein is CASSEIGAGRGMNTEAFF. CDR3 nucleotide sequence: TGTGCCAGCAGTGAAATTGGGGCAGGTAGAGGGATGAACACTGAAGCTTTCTTT.

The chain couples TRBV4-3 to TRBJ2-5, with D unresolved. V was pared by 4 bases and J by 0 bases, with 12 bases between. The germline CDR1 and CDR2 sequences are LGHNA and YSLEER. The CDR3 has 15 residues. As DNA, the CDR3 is TGCGCCAGCAGCCGCGCAGGACGGGACCAAGAGACCCAGTACTTC. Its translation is CASSRAGRDQETQYF.

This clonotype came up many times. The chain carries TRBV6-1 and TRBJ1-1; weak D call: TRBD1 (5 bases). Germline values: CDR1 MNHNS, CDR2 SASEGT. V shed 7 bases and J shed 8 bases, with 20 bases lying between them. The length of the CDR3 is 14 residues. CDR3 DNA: TGTGCCAGCACCCAAAAGGGGTTGAGAGGGGAAGCTTTCTTT. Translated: CASTQKGLRGEAFF.

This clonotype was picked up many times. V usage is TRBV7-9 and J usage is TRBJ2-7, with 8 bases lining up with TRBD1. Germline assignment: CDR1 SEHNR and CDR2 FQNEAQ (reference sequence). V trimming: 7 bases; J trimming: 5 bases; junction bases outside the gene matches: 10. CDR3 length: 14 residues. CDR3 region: CASTSGQGSHEQYF. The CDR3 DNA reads TGTGCCAGCACCTCCGGACAGGGCTCTCACGAGCAGTACTTC.

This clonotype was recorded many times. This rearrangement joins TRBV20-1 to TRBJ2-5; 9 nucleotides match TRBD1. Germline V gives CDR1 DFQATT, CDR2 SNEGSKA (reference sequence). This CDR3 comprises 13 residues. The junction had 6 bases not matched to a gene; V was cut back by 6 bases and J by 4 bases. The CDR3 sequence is CSATDRGRETQYF. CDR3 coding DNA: TGCAGTGCAACGGACAGGGGACGAGAGACCCAGTACTTC.

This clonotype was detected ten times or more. As DNA, the CDR3 is TGCGCCAGCAGCGGAAGGGGCTACGAGCAGTACTTC. It is translated as CASSGRGYEQYF. The chain has TRBV10-1 and TRBJ2-7; a possible D gene is TRBD1 (5 bases). Looked up from germline, CDR1 is WNHNN and CDR2 is SYGVQD (reference sequence). There are 12 residues in the CDR3. Deletions cut 6 bases from V and 3 bases from J, with 9 bases between.

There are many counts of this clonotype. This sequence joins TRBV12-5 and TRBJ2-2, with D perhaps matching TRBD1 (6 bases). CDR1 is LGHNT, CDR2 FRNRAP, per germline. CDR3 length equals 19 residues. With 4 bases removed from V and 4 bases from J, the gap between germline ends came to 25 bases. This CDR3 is CASGSSSYLGAPGTGELFF. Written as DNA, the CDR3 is TGTGCTAGTGGTTCCTCATCGTATTTGGGGGCGCCGGGCACCGGGGAGCTGTTTTTT.

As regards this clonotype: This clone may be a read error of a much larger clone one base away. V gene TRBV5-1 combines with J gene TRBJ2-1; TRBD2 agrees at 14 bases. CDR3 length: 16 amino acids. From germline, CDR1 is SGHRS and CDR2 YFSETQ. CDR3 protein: CSSTEYGTSGSTEQFF. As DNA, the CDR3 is TGCTCCAGCACCGAATACGGGACTAGCGGGAGTACTGAGCAGTTCTTC. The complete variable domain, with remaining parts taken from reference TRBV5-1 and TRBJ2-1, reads KAGVTQTPRYLIKTRGQQVTLSCSPISGHRSVSWYQQTPGQGLQFLFEYFSETQRNKGNFPGRFSGRQFSNSRSEMNVSTLELGDSALYLCSSTEYGTSGSTEQFFGPGTRLTVL.

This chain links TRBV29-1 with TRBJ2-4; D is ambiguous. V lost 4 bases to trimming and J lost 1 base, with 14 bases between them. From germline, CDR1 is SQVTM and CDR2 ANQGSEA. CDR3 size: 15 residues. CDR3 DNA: TGCAGCGTTGCAGAACTATTCGGGGCCAAAAACATTCAGTACTTC. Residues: CSVAELFGAKNIQYF.

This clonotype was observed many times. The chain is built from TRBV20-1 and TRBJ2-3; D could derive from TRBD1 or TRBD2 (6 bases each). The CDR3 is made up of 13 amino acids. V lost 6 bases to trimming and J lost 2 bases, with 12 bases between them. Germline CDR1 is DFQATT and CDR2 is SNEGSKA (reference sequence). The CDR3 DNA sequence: TGCAGTGCCCAGAGGGGGGCCACAGATACGCAGTATTTT. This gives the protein CSAQRGATDTQYF.